The present T cell receptor beta chain was sequenced within a study of blood T cell repertoires in COVID-19. Study-wide background: In each case, the material was cDNA or gDNA derived from T cells, B-cell-depleted T cells, or PBMCs.

Germline V gene lookup returns CDR1 MNHEY and CDR2 SMNVEV (reference sequence). V lost 3 bases, J lost 8 bases, and 13 bases lay in between. The length of the CDR3 is 14 residues. In the original workflow: Estimated nucleated cell counts came from reference gene primer amplification. Some clones are missing from TCRdb's copy, which holds only in-frame ones; the method was immunoSEQ multiplex PCR. That table supplies the V and J calls and clone size; D and trimming were determined from the DNA. The sample gives some 170,000 clones, 65% to 85% of which show up once; more than 7% is in the top ten. The TCR was taken from a woman of 80 years or more with active or convalescent COVID-19. Input material: peripheral blood. J is TRBJ1-4 and V is TRBV27; no clear D. CDR3 coding DNA: TGTGCCAGCAGTTTTGGCATCTTGGGCGAAAAACTGTTTTTT. It yields the protein CASSFGILGEKLFF. Together with reference TRBV27 and TRBJ1-4, the CDR3 gives the full variable domain: EAQVTQNPRYLITVTGKKLTVTCSQNMNHEYMSWYRQDPGLGLRQIYYSMNVEVTDKGDVPEGYKVSRKEKRNFPLILESPSPNQTSLYFCASSFGILGEKLFFGSGTQLSVL.